The next 13 T cell receptor beta chains were all read from a single sample in a study of T cell repertoires in cytomegalovirus infection. MiXCR, applied by TCRdb to the reads, yields one record per CDR3 protein. Seen here are roughly 190,000 distinct CDR3 sequences, roughly 9.8% observed once, and the top ten hold roughly 4.8%. Material: PBMCs. The receptors were sampled from a human donor in good health (CMV status not recorded). Some clones in this sample may be carry-over from other donors' samples.

V gene TRBV28 combines with J gene TRBJ1-2; a weak D match, TRBD1 (5 bases). V was pared by 2 bases and J by 1 base, with 11 bases between. This CDR3 is 15 amino acids long. Germline values: CDR1 MDHEN, CDR2 SYDVKM. CDR3 DNA: TGTGCCAGCAGTTTAATCGGGCAGGGTAACTATGGCTACACCTTC. This gives the protein CASSLIGQGNYGYTF.

This clonotype was picked up many times. The V call is TRBV12-3 or TRBV12-4, the J call TRBJ1-5, with TRBD1 matching over 8 bases. CDR3 length equals 13 residues. The V gene end was trimmed by 4 bases and the J gene end by 7 bases; junction bases not matched to a gene: 3. In DNA, the CDR3 is TGTGCCAGCAGTTCTCGACAGGGGCAGCCCCAGCATTTT. It is translated as CASSSRQGQPQHF.

This clonotype was found many times. The V gene is TRBV29-1, the J gene TRBJ2-3; D is undetermined. There are 10 residues in the CDR3. V lost 7 bases and J 4 bases, leaving 6 bases between the germline ends. Germline V CDR1 and CDR2: SQVTM, ANQGSEA. CDR3 protein: CSAWADTQYF. CDR3 in DNA: TGCAGCGCGTGGGCAGATACGCAGTATTTT.

In its sample, this clonotype was seen many times. The chain joins TRBV7-2 to TRBJ2-1; D is unresolved. Germline CDR1 is SGHTA and CDR2 is FQGNSA. CDR3 length: 12 residues. V lost 1 base and J lost 9, with 7 bases in between. The CDR3 DNA reads as TGTGCCAGCAGCTTAGACTATTCTGAGCAGTTCTTC. Translated, it gives CASSLDYSEQFF.

The table lists this clonotype with many counts. The gene calls are TRBV28 and TRBJ1-6, with TRBD1 as a possible D gene (6 bases). The CDR3 totals 16 residues. Germline loops: CDR1 MDHEN, CDR2 SYDVKM. Deletions cut 3 bases from V and 3 bases from J, with 12 bases between. Here the CDR3 DNA reads TGTGCCAGCAGTTTCACAGGGTGGAACTATAATTCACCCCTCCACTTT. The encoded protein is CASSFTGWNYNSPLHF. The variable domain in full, with the rest retrieved from reference TRBV28 and TRBJ1-6, is DVKVTQSSRYLVKRTGEKVFLECVQDMDHENMFWYRQDPGLGLRLIYFSYDVKMKEKGDIPEGYSVSREKKERFSLILESASTNQTSMYLCASSFTGWNYNSPLHFGNGTRLTVT.

This clonotype was picked up many times. The V call is TRBV7-2, the J call TRBJ1-1; D may be TRBD1 (5 bases). Trimming cost V 5 bases and J 1 base, with 8 bases left between them. Per the germline V gene, CDR1 is SGHTA and CDR2 is FQGNSA. This CDR3 has 13 residues. CDR3 bases: TGTGCCAGCAGCACCGACAGGAACACTGAAGCTTTCTTT. As protein: CASSTDRNTEAFF.

This clonotype was seen at least ten times. The chain joins TRBV6-2 or TRBV6-3 to TRBJ2-2; D possibly corresponds to TRBD2 (5 bases). Germline V gene data show CDR1 as MNHEY and CDR2 as SVGEGT. This CDR3 spans 17 amino acids. V was pared by 6 bases and J by 2 bases, with 19 bases between. CDR3 nucleotide sequence: TGTGCCAGCAGCCTCGACCTCCTAAGCGGAAACACCGGGGAGCTGTTTTTT. Translated: CASSLDLLSGNTGELFF.

This clonotype was picked up many times. The genes are TRBV11-2 and TRBJ2-7, with TRBD1 matching over 7 bases. The CDR3 consists of 14 residues. Trimming took 5 bases from V and 2 from J; bases not matched to a gene: 6. CDR1 and CDR2 (germline): SGHAT, FQNNGV. CDR3 sequence reads: CASSPYRGPYEQYF. CDR3 coding DNA: TGTGCCAGCAGCCCCTACAGGGGTCCCTACGAGCAGTACTTC.

DNA for the CDR3: TGCGCCAGCAGTCCATTTCTAGCGACGGGTAAAGACAATGAGCAGTTCTTC. As protein: CASSPFLATGKDNEQFF. The chain is built from TRBV23-1 and TRBJ2-1; D possibly corresponds to TRBD2 (6 bases). Being an ORF, TRBV23-1 has a function that is uncertain. V dropped 4 bases and J dropped 5 bases, with 21 bases sitting between them. This CDR3 comprises 17 residues.

This clonotype was counted at least ten times. CDR3 amino acids: CASSLEMSGANVLTF. The DNA for the CDR3 is TGTGCCAGCAGCTTAGAAATGTCTGGGGCCAACGTCCTGACTTTC. V gene TRBV7-2 combines with J gene TRBJ2-6; no definite D call. CDR3 size: 15 residues. V gave up 1 base and J gave up 1 base, with 5 bases separating them. The germline CDR1 and CDR2 sequences are SGHTA and FQGNSA.

The V gene is TRBV6-5, the J gene TRBJ2-1, with 10 bases fitting TRBD2. This CDR3 comprises 18 residues. The V and J ends lost 4 bases and 0 bases, in that order; junction bases with no gene match: 9. Germline V CDR1 and CDR2: MNHEY, SVGAGI. This CDR3 is CASSSLAGELSSYNEQFF. The CDR3 nucleotides are TGTGCCAGCAGTTCCCTAGCGGGGGAATTGAGCTCCTACAATGAGCAGTTCTTC.

In this sample, this clonotype turned up many times. The CDR3 here is CAIGGEPPSTDTQYF. Written as DNA, the CDR3 is TGTGCCATCGGGGGAGAACCTCCTTCTACAGATACGCAGTATTTT. The chain is built from TRBV10-3 and TRBJ2-3, with D possibly being TRBD1 or TRBD2 (5 bases each). V lost 8 bases and J lost 3, with 18 bases in between. This CDR3 region has 15 residues. The germline V gene encodes CDR1 ENHRY and CDR2 SYGVKD.

This clonotype showed up many times. V gene TRBV7-2 combines with J gene TRBJ1-1, with unresolved D. The CDR3 sequence is 13 residues long. Trimming removed 5 bases at V and 4 bases at J, with 11 bases between. Germline CDR1 and CDR2: SGHTA and FQGNSA. CDR3 amino acids: CASSPSRGTEAFF. As DNA, the CDR3 is TGTGCCAGCAGCCCCAGCAGAGGCACTGAAGCTTTCTTT.